These 19 T cell receptor beta chains share one sample of origin, sequenced in a study of blood T cell repertoires in COVID-19 (dated by TCRdb to 2018 to 2020). Library creation used the immunoSEQ multiplex PCR assay. TCRdb stores this immuneACCESS table with in-frame sequences only. Part of the clones is absent; in the studies checked, under half of the shortfall reflects unresolved V genes, and no reason is known for the rest. For this sample the table gives about 120,000 clones, of which over 75% were detected only once. The top ten constitute approximately 1.7% of the sample. The sample consisted of peripheral blood. Receptors were obtained from a human donor with active COVID-19. The donor label of this sample is uncertain.

The chain joins TRBV24-1 to TRBJ2-1; TRBD1 agrees at 7 bases. V shed 0 bases, J shed 4 bases, and the junction held 5 bases outside the gene matches. Per the germline V gene, CDR1 is KGHDR and CDR2 is SFDVKD. The CDR3 has 16 amino acids. The CDR3 protein is CATSDLETGKYNEQFF. CDR3 coding DNA: TGTGCCACCAGTGATTTGGAGACAGGGAAATACAATGAGCAGTTCTTC.

This clone was picked up one time. The chain links TRBV28 to TRBJ1-1; no clear D. CDR1 and CDR2 (germline): MDHEN, SYDVKM. The CDR3 has 12 residues. Trimming took off 8 bases at V and 0 bases at J, with 7 bases between the two ends. The CDR3 DNA reads TGTGCCAGCGAAACGGTGAACACTGAAGCTTTCTTT. Translation gives CASETVNTEAFF.

This sequence joins TRBV19 and TRBJ1-2; possible D gene TRBD1, 5 bases. The CDR3 loop spans 17 amino acids. The V end lost 11 bases, the J end lost 2 bases, and 27 bases lay between the germline ends. From germline, CDR1 is LNHDA and CDR2 SQIVND (reference sequence). The CDR3 is CAPSDSRYCPRNYGYTF. The CDR3 region has the DNA TGTGCCCCCTCTGACAGCCGCTATTGCCCGAGAAACTATGGCTACACCTTC.

The chain combines TRBV27 with TRBJ1-5; D gene ambiguous. The CDR3 length is 14 residues. Germline V CDR1 and CDR2: MNHEY, SMNVEV (reference sequence). Trimming removed 8 bases at V and 1 base at J, with 12 bases between. CDR3 bases: TGTGCCAGCGCCCTAAGGGAGAGCAATCAGCCCCAGCATTTT. The encoded protein is CASALRESNQPQHF.

The chain couples TRBV21-1 to TRBJ1-5; the table's D call TRBD1 went unverified against the DNA. TRBV21-1 is marked as a pseudogene. The CDR3 covers 17 residues. The CDR3 loop is CASSKGRQGENDQPQHF. The CDR3 nucleotides read TGTGCCAGCAGCAAAGGGCGGCAGGGGGAGAATGATCAGCCCCAGCATTTT.

This chain uses TRBV5-4 with TRBJ1-6; the D gene is possibly TRBD1 (5 bases). The CDR3 extends over 14 amino acids. The V end lost 4 bases, the J end lost 5 bases, and 10 bases lay between the germline ends. Germline assignment: CDR1 SGHNT and CDR2 YYREEE (reference sequence). The CDR3 reads CASSPIRDNSPLHF. CDR3 bases: TGTGCCAGCAGCCCTATCAGGGATAATTCACCCCTCCACTTT. Supplemented by reference TRBV5-4 and TRBJ1-6, the full variable domain reads ETGVTQSPTHLIKTRGQQVTLRCSSQSGHNTVSWYQQALGQGPQFIFQYYREEENGRGNFPPRFSGLQFPNYSSELNVNALELDDSALYLCASSPIRDNSPLHFGNGTRLTVT.

The sample holds one count of this clone. The chain has TRBV15 and TRBJ2-3; 7 nucleotides align to TRBD1. The CDR3 loop spans 20 amino acids. The germline CDR1 and CDR2 sequences are LNHNV and YYDKDF (reference sequence). V lost 1 base and J lost 2; bases outside the gene matches: 18. The CDR3 here is CATSRGPTVEGAGFTDTQYF. The CDR3 DNA reads TGTGCCACCAGCAGAGGCCCGACAGTCGAGGGGGCCGGATTCACAGATACGCAGTATTTT.

CDR3 residues: CASSPTARDFGYTF. The CDR3 DNA follows: TGTGCCAGCAGTCCGACGGCCAGGGACTTTGGCTACACCTTC. The V call is TRBV7-9, the J call TRBJ1-2, with D possibly matching TRBD1 (5 bases). The CDR3 runs 14 residues. Germline V gene data show CDR1 as SEHNR and CDR2 as FQNEAQ (reference sequence). V dropped 6 bases and J dropped 7 bases, with 18 bases sitting between them.

The chain employs TRBV20-1 and TRBJ1-4, with D tentatively TRBD1 (6 bases). The CDR3 runs to 13 residues. The germline gives CDR1 DFQATT, CDR2 SNEGSKA (reference sequence). Trimming cost V 3 bases and J 7 bases, with 12 bases left between them. CDR3 protein: CSASRGAIEKLFF. The CDR3 DNA follows: TGCAGTGCTAGTCGGGGGGCTATTGAAAAACTGTTTTTT.

This rearrangement joins TRBV11-2 to TRBJ1-3, with no clear D. V was cut by 3 bases and J by 4 bases, with 10 bases left in between. Germline values: CDR1 SGHAT, CDR2 FQNNGV. The CDR3 runs 14 residues. CDR3 residues: CASSFHSSGNTIYF. CDR3 DNA: TGTGCCAGCAGCTTTCACAGCTCCGGAAACACCATATATTTT.

The chain employs TRBV5-5 and TRBJ1-4; 10 nucleotides align to TRBD1. The ends lost 3 bases at V and 7 bases at J; junction bases unmatched: 0. CDR3 length equals 13 residues. Per germline, CDR1 SGHKS and CDR2 YYEKEE (reference sequence). In DNA, the CDR3 is TGTGCCAGCAGCTGGGACAGGGGTGAAAAACTGTTTTTT. Amino acids: CASSWDRGEKLFF.

The CDR3 sequence is CASSSPQAAPPRTGNYGYTF. The CDR3 coding sequence is TGCGCCAGCAGCTCCCCACAGGCTGCGCCTCCGCGGACAGGAAACTATGGCTACACCTTC. The chain recombines TRBV5-1 with TRBJ1-2; TRBD1 agrees at 7 bases. The CDR3 covers 20 residues. J gave up 2 bases and V 3 bases, and 22 bases lay outside the gene matches. Germline V gene lookup returns CDR1 SGHRS and CDR2 YFSETQ.

The rearrangement uses TRBV24-1 and TRBJ2-3; 9 nucleotides agree with TRBD2. The germline CDR1 and CDR2 sequences are KGHDR and SFDVKD. The CDR3 consists of 21 residues. V was pared by 7 bases and J by 5 bases, with 27 bases of the junction left unmatched. The CDR3 here is CATRRTSMAVAGAPMGDTQYF. The CDR3 DNA sequence: TGTGCCACCAGACGAACCTCCATGGCGGTAGCGGGGGCTCCAATGGGAGATACGCAGTATTTT.

The chain is built from TRBV5-1 and TRBJ2-1; D unclear. Trimming took off 2 bases at V and 4 bases at J, with 13 bases between the two ends. This CDR3 has 15 amino acids. The germline V gene encodes CDR1 SGHRS and CDR2 YFSETQ. CDR3 in amino acids: CASSFDPAPYNEQFF. CDR3 DNA: TGCGCCAGCAGCTTTGACCCAGCGCCTTACAATGAGCAGTTCTTC.

This chain links TRBV7-6 with TRBJ1-6; D remains unclear. The V end lost 5 bases, the J end lost 9 bases, and 11 bases lay between the germline ends. Per germline, CDR1 SGHVS and CDR2 FNYEAQ. The CDR3 length is 13 residues. CDR3 sequence (DNA): TGTGCCAGCAGCCTAACCCAGGTTTCACCCCTCCACTTT. This translates into CASSLTQVSPLHF.

The chain is built from TRBV3-1 (or the pseudogene TRBV3-2) and TRBJ1-3, with 9 bases aligning to TRBD1. The germline gives CDR1 LGHDT, CDR2 YNNKEL (reference sequence). V shed 1 base, J shed 6 bases, and the junction held 10 bases outside the gene matches. The CDR3 has 17 amino acids. CDR3: CASSQGLLQGALNTIYF. For the CDR3, the DNA is TGTGCCAGCAGCCAAGGGTTGTTACAGGGGGCACTAAACACCATATATTTT.

The V and J genes are TRBV7-9 and TRBJ2-1; 8 bases are a match to TRBD1. V lost 3 bases, J lost 7 bases, and 8 bases stayed unmatched. Germline V gene lookup returns CDR1 SEHNR and CDR2 FQNEAQ (reference sequence). The CDR3 sequence is 15 residues long. The CDR3 nucleotides are TGTGCCAGCAGCTTCGGACAGGGTGAGGGGAATGAGCAGTTCTTC. It encodes CASSFGQGEGNEQFF.

This clone was recorded only once. The V call is TRBV10-3, the J call TRBJ2-1; D may be TRBD2 (5 bases). There are 12 residues in the CDR3. Germline V gene data show CDR1 as ENHRY and CDR2 as SYGVKD. The V gene lost 0 bases and the J gene lost 13 bases, with 10 bases spanning the gap. The CDR3 here is CAISESGDLQFF. The CDR3 nucleotides are TGTGCCATCAGTGAGTCGGGAGATTTACAGTTCTTC.

The chain employs TRBV19 and TRBJ1-1; the D gene is possibly TRBD1 (5 bases). V shed 8 bases and J shed 6 bases, with 16 bases lying between them. This CDR3 contains 13 residues. The germline V gene has CDR1 LNHDA and CDR2 SQIVND (reference sequence). The chain's CDR3 is CASAVRGTSEAFF. CDR3 nucleotides: TGTGCCAGTGCGGTACGGGGGACGTCTGAAGCTTTCTTT.